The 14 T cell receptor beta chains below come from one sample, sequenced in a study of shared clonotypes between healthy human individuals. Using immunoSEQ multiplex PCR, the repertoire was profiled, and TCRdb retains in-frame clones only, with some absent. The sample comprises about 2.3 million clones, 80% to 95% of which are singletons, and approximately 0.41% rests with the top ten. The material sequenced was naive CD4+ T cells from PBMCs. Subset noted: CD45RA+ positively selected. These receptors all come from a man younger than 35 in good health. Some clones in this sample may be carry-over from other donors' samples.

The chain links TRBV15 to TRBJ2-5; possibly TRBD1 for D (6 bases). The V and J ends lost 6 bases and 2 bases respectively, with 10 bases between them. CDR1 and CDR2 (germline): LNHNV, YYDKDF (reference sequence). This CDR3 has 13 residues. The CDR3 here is CATRRQGQETQYF. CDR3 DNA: TGTGCCACCAGAAGGCAGGGGCAAGAGACCCAGTACTTC. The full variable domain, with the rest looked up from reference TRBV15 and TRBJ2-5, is DAMVIQNPRYQVTQFGKPVTLSCSQTLNHNVMYWYQQKSSQAPKLLFHYYDKDFNNEADTPDNFQSRRPNTSFCFLDIRSPGLGDTAMYLCATRRQGQETQYFGPGTRLLVL.

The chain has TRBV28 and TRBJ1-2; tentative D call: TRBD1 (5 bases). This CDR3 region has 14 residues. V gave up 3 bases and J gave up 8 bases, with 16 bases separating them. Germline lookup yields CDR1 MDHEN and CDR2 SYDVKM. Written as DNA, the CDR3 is TGTGCCAGCAGTTTCTTCTCAGGGATGGGGGGCTACACCTTC. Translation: CASSFFSGMGGYTF.

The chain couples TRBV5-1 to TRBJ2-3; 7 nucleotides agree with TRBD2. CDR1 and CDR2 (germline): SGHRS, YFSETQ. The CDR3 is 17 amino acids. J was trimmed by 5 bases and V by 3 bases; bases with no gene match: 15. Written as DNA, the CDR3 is TGCGCCAGCAGCTCGCCCCCGGGACTAAACGTCATAGATACGCAGTATTTT. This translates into CASSSPPGLNVIDTQYF.

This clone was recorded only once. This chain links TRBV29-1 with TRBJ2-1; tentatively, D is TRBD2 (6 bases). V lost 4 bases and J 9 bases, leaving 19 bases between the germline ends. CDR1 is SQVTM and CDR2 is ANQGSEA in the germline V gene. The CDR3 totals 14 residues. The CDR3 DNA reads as TGCAGCGTTGTTGCGGGACGTCGCCGGAGTGAGCAGTTCTTC. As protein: CSVVAGRRRSEQFF.

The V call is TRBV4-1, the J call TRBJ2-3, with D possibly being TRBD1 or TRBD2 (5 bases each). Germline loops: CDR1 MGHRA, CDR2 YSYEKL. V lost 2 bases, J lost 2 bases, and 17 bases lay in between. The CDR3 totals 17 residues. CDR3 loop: CASSQPRDEGPTDTQYF. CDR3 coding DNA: TGCGCCAGCAGCCAACCACGGGACGAAGGACCCACAGATACGCAGTATTTT.

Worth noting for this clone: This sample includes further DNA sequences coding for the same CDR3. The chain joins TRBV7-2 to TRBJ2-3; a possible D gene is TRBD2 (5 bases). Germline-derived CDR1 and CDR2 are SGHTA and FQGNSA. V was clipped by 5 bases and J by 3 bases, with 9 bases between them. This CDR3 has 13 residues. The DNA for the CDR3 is TGTGCCAGCAGCCCGGACTTTACAGATACGCAGTATTTT. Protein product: CASSPDFTDTQYF.

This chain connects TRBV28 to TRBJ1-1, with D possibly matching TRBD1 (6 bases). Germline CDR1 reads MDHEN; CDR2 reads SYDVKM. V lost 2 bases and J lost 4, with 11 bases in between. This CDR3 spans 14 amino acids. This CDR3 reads CASSLGTRSTEAFF. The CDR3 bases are TGTGCCAGCAGTTTAGGGACAAGGAGCACTGAAGCTTTCTTT.

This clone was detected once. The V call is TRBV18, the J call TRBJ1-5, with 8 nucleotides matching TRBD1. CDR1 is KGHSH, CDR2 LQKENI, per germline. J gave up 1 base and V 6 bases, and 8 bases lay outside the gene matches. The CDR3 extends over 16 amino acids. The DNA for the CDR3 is TGTGCCAGCTCGCTTCAGGGGGCGAGGAGCAATCAGCCCCAGCATTTT. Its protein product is CASSLQGARSNQPQHF.

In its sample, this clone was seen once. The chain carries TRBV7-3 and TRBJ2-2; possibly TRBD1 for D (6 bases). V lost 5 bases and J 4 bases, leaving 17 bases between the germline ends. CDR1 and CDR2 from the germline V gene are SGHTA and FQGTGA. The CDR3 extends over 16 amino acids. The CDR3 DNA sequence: TGTGCCAGCAGCCCTCAACAGGGTCGGAGCACCGGGGAGCTGTTTTTT. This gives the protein CASSPQQGRSTGELFF.

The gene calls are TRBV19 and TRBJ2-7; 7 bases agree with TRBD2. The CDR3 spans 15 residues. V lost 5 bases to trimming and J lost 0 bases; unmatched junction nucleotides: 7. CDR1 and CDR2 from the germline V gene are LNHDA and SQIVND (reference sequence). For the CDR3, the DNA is TGTGCCAGTAGTCCTCCATTAGCGGGCTCCTACGAGCAGTACTTC. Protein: CASSPPLAGSYEQYF.

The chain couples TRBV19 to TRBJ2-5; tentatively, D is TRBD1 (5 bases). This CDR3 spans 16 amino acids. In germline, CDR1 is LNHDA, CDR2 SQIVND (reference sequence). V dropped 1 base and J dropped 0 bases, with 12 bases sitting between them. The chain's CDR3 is CASSIGRQPYQETQYF. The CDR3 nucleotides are TGTGCCAGTAGTATAGGTAGACAGCCGTACCAAGAGACCCAGTACTTC.

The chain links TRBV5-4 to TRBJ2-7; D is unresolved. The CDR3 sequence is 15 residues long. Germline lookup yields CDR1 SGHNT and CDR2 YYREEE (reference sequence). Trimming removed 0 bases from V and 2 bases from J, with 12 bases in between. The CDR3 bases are TGTGCCAGCAGCTTGGGGGGTGGCGGAACCTACGAGCAGTACTTC. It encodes CASSLGGGGTYEQYF.

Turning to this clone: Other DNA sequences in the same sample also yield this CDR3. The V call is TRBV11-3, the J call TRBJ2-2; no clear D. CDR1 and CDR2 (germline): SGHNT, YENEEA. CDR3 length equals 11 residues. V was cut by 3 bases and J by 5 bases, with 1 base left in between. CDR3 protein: CASSLTGELFF. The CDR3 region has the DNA TGTGCCAGCAGCTTGACCGGGGAGCTGTTTTTT.

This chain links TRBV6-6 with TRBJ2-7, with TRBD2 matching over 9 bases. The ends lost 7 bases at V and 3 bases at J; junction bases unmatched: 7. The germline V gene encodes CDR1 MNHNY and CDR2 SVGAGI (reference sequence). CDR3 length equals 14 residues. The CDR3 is CASKLAGEGYEQYF. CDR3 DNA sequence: TGTGCCAGCAAATTAGCGGGAGAAGGCTACGAGCAGTACTTC.